The 27 T cell receptor beta chains listed next were all sequenced from one sample in a study of T cells in Graves' hyperthyroidism and ophthalmopathy (dated by TCRdb to the late 2010s). Libraries were made using multiplex PCR. Sequenced using an Illumina HiSeq 2000. TCR beta CDR3 regions were amplified from RNA transcripts. For the first round of RT-PCR on the TCR CDR3, the HTBI primer set was used together with the Qiagen OneStep RT-PCR kit. In-frame beta chains were kept once TCRdb had trimmed the public reads at Q25 with fastp and called clones with MiXCR. Identical CDR3 protein sequences are pooled into one entry, listed with their most common genes and DNA. In all, the sample holds hundreds of thousands of distinct CDR3 sequences, and 35% to 55% of those were seen once. Just over 8% of the sample goes to the ten largest clones. Sequencing was carried out using peripheral blood or thyroid tissue (not recorded which). The receptors originated from a woman between 18 and 29 years old with Graves' hyperthyroidism. Donor details come from another sample of the same person, matched by shared clones.

This chain joins TRBV6-6 and TRBJ1-2; D is perhaps TRBD1 (6 bases). Germline V gene lookup returns CDR1 MNHNY and CDR2 SVGAGI (reference sequence). This CDR3 region has 13 residues. V was shortened by 2 bases and J by 9 bases, with 13 bases between the two germline ends. The CDR3 DNA is TGTGCCAGCAGTTACGCACAGGGTAAAAGCTACACCTTC. Protein sequence: CASSYAQGKSYTF.

This clonotype was seen a handful of times. This chain connects TRBV12-3 or TRBV12-4 to TRBJ2-6; TRBD1 is a possible D gene (6 bases). The CDR3 totals 15 residues. V lost 8 bases, J lost 2 bases, and 13 bases lay in between. The CDR3 is CASSPNRAGANVLTF. The DNA of the CDR3 is TGTGCCAGCTCACCCAACAGGGCTGGGGCCAACGTCCTGACTTTC.

This chain connects TRBV25-1 to TRBJ1-6; D unresolved. The germline V gene encodes CDR1 MGHDK and CDR2 SYGVNS. V shed 4 bases and J shed 0 bases, with 10 bases lying between them. The CDR3 has 16 residues. The CDR3 region has the DNA TGTGCCAGCAGTGGACACGGGAGCTCCTATAATTCACCCCTCCACTTT. Residues: CASSGHGSSYNSPLHF. Filled out from reference TRBV25-1 and TRBJ1-6, the complete variable domain reads EADIYQTPRYLVIGTGKKITLECSQTMGHDKMYWYQQDPGMELHLIHYSYGVNSTEKGDLSSESTVSRIRTEHFPLTLESARPSHTSQYLCASSGHGSSYNSPLHFGNGTRLTVT.

The chain links TRBV7-3 to TRBJ2-7; maybe TRBD1 (5 bases). The V end was cut by 2 bases, the J end by 6 bases, with 14 bases between. Germline CDR1 reads SGHTA; CDR2 reads FQGTGA. This CDR3 contains 14 residues. The CDR3: CASSLEPGRFEQYF. CDR3 in DNA: TGTGCCAGCAGCTTAGAGCCAGGGCGTTTCGAGCAGTACTTC.

Comment on this clonotype: A single base separates this from a much larger clone, so it may be a read error. V and J are TRBV7-9 and TRBJ2-7; D is unresolved. The CDR3 is 14 amino acids. V was trimmed by 3 bases and J by 0 bases, leaving 9 bases between them. In germline, CDR1 is SEHNR, CDR2 FQNEAQ (reference sequence). In nucleotides, the CDR3 is TGTGCCAGCAGCTTCGGCAGTCACTCCTACGAGCAGTACTTC. It is translated as CASSFGSHSYEQYF.

This chain links TRBV7-6 with TRBJ2-7; D unresolved. In germline, CDR1 is SGHVS, CDR2 FNYEAQ. This CDR3 comprises 11 residues. The ends were cut back, 5 bases at V and 5 bases at J, with 7 bases in the middle. This CDR3 reads CASSSVHEQYF. The DNA of the CDR3 is TGTGCCAGCAGCAGCGTGCACGAGCAGTACTTC.

This rearrangement joins TRBV5-1 to TRBJ1-2; TRBD1 is a possible D gene (5 bases). The CDR3 has 13 residues. Per the germline V gene, CDR1 is SGHRS and CDR2 is YFSETQ. Between the trimmed V and J ends, which lost 4 bases and 8 bases, there was a span of 15 bases. The CDR3 reads CASSLGARRGYTF. CDR3 DNA sequence: TGCGCCAGCAGCCTAGGGGCACGCCGAGGCTACACCTTC.

To note about this clonotype: Because it lacks the conserved phenylalanine or tryptophan at the end, this CDR3 is likely a read error. It is unclear where the CDR3 begins or ends on the DNA, so no DNA is shown, and the CDR3 is as TCRdb lists it. The chain combines TRBV20-1 with TRBJ2-3; the table's D call, TRBD2, was not checked against the DNA. The CDR3 numbers 8 amino acids, ends counted. Germline V gene data show CDR1 as DFQATT and CDR2 as SNEGSKA (reference sequence). CDR3 region: CSAGRAVS.

There are a few counts of this clonotype. Sequence at one end of the junction differs from germline and may be a read error. The chain is built from TRBV7-2 and TRBJ2-7; D call uncertain. This CDR3 spans 16 amino acids. Germline-derived CDR1 and CDR2 are SGHTA and FQGNSA. This CDR3 is CASSQGLSASSYEQYF. The CDR3 DNA reads TGCGCCAGCAGCCAAGGGCTAAGCGCCAGCTCCTACGAGCAGTACTTC.

In its sample, this clonotype was seen a few times. The chain couples TRBV5-8 to TRBJ1-6; the D is unclear. Germline CDR1 SGHTS, CDR2 YDEGEE. The V end lost 2 bases, the J end lost 8 bases, and 17 bases lay between the germline ends. The CDR3 is 16 amino acids. The CDR3 region has the DNA TGTGCCAGCAGCTTTTTTGTGGCGGCCTCCTATTCACCCCTCCACTTT. Translating it yields CASSFFVAASYSPLHF. Together with reference TRBV5-8 and TRBJ1-6, the CDR3 gives the full variable domain: EAGVTQSPTHLIKTRGQQATLRCSPISGHTSVYWYQQALGLGLQFLLWYDEGEERNRGNFPPRFSGRQFPNYSSELNVNALELEDSALYLCASSFFVAASYSPLHFGNGTRLTVT.

There are a few counts of this clonotype. The chain uses TRBV29-1 and TRBJ2-3; a possible D gene is TRBD2 (5 bases). V was shortened by 7 bases and J by 2 bases, with 10 bases between the two germline ends. The CDR3 length is 12 residues. CDR1 and CDR2 from the germline V gene are SQVTM and ANQGSEA. The CDR3 nucleotides are TGCAGCGGGAGCGGATCCACAGATACGCAGTATTTT. It translates to CSGSGSTDTQYF.

This clonotype was seen many times. This chain joins TRBV24-1 and TRBJ1-1; a possible D gene is TRBD1 (5 bases). V gave up 4 bases and J gave up 11 bases, with 13 bases separating them. CDR1 and CDR2 (germline): KGHDR, SFDVKD. The CDR3 covers 12 residues. CDR3 sequence reads: CATSDMNEGAFF. CDR3 coding DNA: TGTGCCACCAGTGACATGAACGAGGGGGCTTTCTTT.

This clonotype appeared many times. The V gene is TRBV7-9, the J gene TRBJ1-6, with D perhaps TRBD1 (5 bases). Germline V gene data show CDR1 as SEHNR and CDR2 as FQNEAQ (reference sequence). V dropped 2 bases and J dropped 10 bases, with 15 bases sitting between them. This CDR3 comprises 15 residues. CDR3 residues: CASSLSVRDGSPLHF. The CDR3, as DNA: TGTGCCAGCAGCTTATCCGTCAGGGACGGATCACCCCTCCACTTT.

This chain links TRBV29-1 with TRBJ1-1; TRBD1 agrees at 11 bases. Unmatched junction bases numbered 4, after V lost 5 bases and J lost 5 bases. The CDR3 consists of 13 residues. Germline CDR1 is SQVTM and CDR2 is ANQGSEA. As DNA, the CDR3 is TGCAGCGTTCACCGGGACAGGGGGACTGAAGCTTTCTTT. Translating it yields CSVHRDRGTEAFF.

Concerning this clonotype itself: A read error may be the cause here, since a much bigger clone is one base away. The rearrangement links TRBV7-2 to TRBJ1-5, with D tentatively TRBD1 (5 bases). The germline V gene encodes CDR1 SGHTA and CDR2 FQGNSA. CDR3 size: 13 residues. For the CDR3, the DNA is TGTGCCAACAGCCTCCAAACAGGCCAGCCCCAGCATTTT. This encodes CANSLQTGQPQHF.

As regards this clonotype: This may be a read error: a much more frequent sequence differs by one nucleotide. The chain combines TRBV24-1 with TRBJ1-2; D ambiguous. V was pared by 2 bases and J by 4 bases, with 10 bases between. This CDR3 spans 14 amino acids. The germline V gene has CDR1 KGHDR and CDR2 SFDVKD. CDR3 coding DNA: TGTGCCACCAGTGATTCGTTACAGACCTATGGCTACACCTTC. Translation gives CATSDSLQTYGYTF.

The sample holds a few counts of this clonotype. The chain recombines TRBV6-6 with TRBJ2-5; 9 bases match TRBD2. Germline lookup yields CDR1 MNHNY and CDR2 SVGAGI (reference sequence). This CDR3 comprises 14 residues. J was trimmed by 2 bases and V by 4 bases; bases with no gene match: 2. In DNA form, the CDR3 reads TGTGCCAGCAGTTTCGGACTAGCGCAAGAGACCCAGTACTTC. Its translation is CASSFGLAQETQYF.

The chain combines TRBV20-1 with TRBJ1-1; D gene uncertain. V lost 1 base, J lost 4 bases, and 16 bases lay in between. CDR1 is DFQATT, CDR2 SNEGSKA, per germline (reference sequence). The CDR3 is 15 residues long. Here the CDR3 reads CSARAVFVSPTEAFF. DNA for the CDR3: TGCAGTGCTAGAGCCGTCTTCGTTTCCCCCACTGAAGCTTTCTTT.

This clonotype was picked up many times. The chain joins TRBV7-8 to TRBJ1-1; D is unclear. The CDR3 consists of 15 residues. The germline gives CDR1 SGHVS, CDR2 FQNEAQ. The germline V and J ends were trimmed by 1 base and 4 bases, with 13 bases remaining between them. The CDR3 nucleotides read TGTGCCAGCAGCTTAGGACCGGGATTGGGCACTGAAGCTTTCTTT. Its translation: CASSLGPGLGTEAFF. The full variable domain, completed using reference TRBV7-8 and TRBJ1-1, is GAGVSQSPRYKVAKRGQDVALRCDPISGHVSLFWYQQALGQGPEFLTYFQNEAQLDKSGLPSDRFFAERPEGSVSTLKIQRTQQEDSAVYLCASSLGPGLGTEAFFGQGTRLTVV.

The genes are TRBV20-1 and TRBJ1-2; 7 bases agree with TRBD1. The V gene's germline CDR1 is DFQATT and CDR2 SNEGSKA (reference sequence). V shed 2 bases, J shed 4 bases, and the junction held 13 bases outside the gene matches. The CDR3 has 16 residues. In DNA, the CDR3 is TGCAGTGCTAGAACCTGGACAGGCCAGCGATTCTATGGCTACACCTTC. This gives the protein CSARTWTGQRFYGYTF.

The sample holds many counts of this clonotype. The chain is built from TRBV2 and TRBJ2-7; D might be TRBD2 (6 bases). Germline values: CDR1 SNHLY, CDR2 FYNNEI. This CDR3 spans 15 amino acids. V lost 6 bases, J lost 1 base, and 16 bases lay in between. As DNA, the CDR3 is TGTGCCAGCAGGCCCCTTAGCGGTAATTCCTACGAGCAGTACTTC. The encoded protein is CASRPLSGNSYEQYF.

This chain links TRBV20-1 with TRBJ1-2, with TRBD1 matching over 8 bases. This CDR3 is built from 15 residues. The germline V gene has CDR1 DFQATT and CDR2 SNEGSKA (reference sequence). V lost 6 bases and J lost 3; bases outside the gene matches: 12. The CDR3 nucleotides read TGCAGTGCCATCGCTGATCAGGGGGCGTACTATGGCTACACCTTC. Protein: CSAIADQGAYYGYTF.

The V gene is TRBV7-3, the J gene TRBJ2-3; 7 bases align to TRBD2. CDR3 length equals 13 residues. V shed 0 bases, J shed 6 bases, and the junction held 0 bases outside the gene matches. Per germline, CDR1 SGHTA and CDR2 FQGTGA. CDR3 in amino acids: CASSLTREDTQYF. The CDR3 nucleotides are TGTGCCAGCAGCTTAACGCGGGAGGATACGCAGTATTTT.

The chain carries TRBV7-7 and TRBJ2-5, with a tentative D call TRBD1 (6 bases). Germline V gene sequence: CDR1 SSHAT, CDR2 FNYEAQ (reference sequence). Trimming took off 6 bases at V and 0 bases at J, with 11 bases between the two ends. The CDR3 extends over 14 amino acids. The DNA of the CDR3 is TGTGCCAGCAGTTGGGCAGGGGACCAAGAGACCCAGTACTTC. This translates into CASSWAGDQETQYF. Complete variable domain (other parts from reference TRBV7-7 and TRBJ2-5): GAGVSQSPRYKVTKRGQDVTLRCDPISSHATLYWYQQALGQGPEFLTYFNYEAQPDKSGLPSDRFSAERPEGSISTLTIQRTEQRDSAMYRCASSWAGDQETQYFGPGTRLLVL.

This chain connects TRBV11-1 to TRBJ1-1, with D unresolved. V lost 6 bases and J lost 7, with 9 bases in between. The CDR3 is 11 amino acids. CDR1 SGHAT and CDR2 FQDESV come from the germline V gene (reference sequence). CDR3 protein: CASRKGFEAFF. CDR3 in DNA: TGTGCCAGCAGGAAGGGATTTGAAGCTTTCTTT.

The V call is TRBV2, the J call TRBJ1-2, with TRBD1 matching over 9 bases. After removal of 1 base from V and 8 bases from J, the junction contained 8 bases not matched to a gene. The CDR3 length is 15 residues. CDR1 and CDR2 from the germline V gene are SNHLY and FYNNEI. CDR3 residues: CASSEEGTGNGGYTF. The CDR3 nucleotides read TGTGCCAGCAGTGAAGAGGGGACAGGGAATGGGGGCTACACCTTC.

The CDR3 region has the DNA TGCGCCAGCAGCTTAAAGACAGGTAACGCCTACGAGCAGTACTTC. Protein sequence: CASSLKTGNAYEQYF. The gene calls are TRBV5-1 and TRBJ2-7, with D possibly TRBD1 on 6 matching bases. The V end lost 2 bases, the J end lost 2 bases, and 14 bases lay between the germline ends. There are 15 residues in the CDR3. Germline loops: CDR1 SGHRS, CDR2 YFSETQ. Variable domain in full (rest from reference TRBV5-1 and TRBJ2-7): KAGVTQTPRYLIKTRGQQVTLSCSPISGHRSVSWYQQTPGQGLQFLFEYFSETQRNKGNFPGRFSGRQFSNSRSEMNVSTLELGDSALYLCASSLKTGNAYEQYFGPGTRLTVT.